Below are 5 T cell receptor beta chains sequenced from a single sample in a study of post-analysis software for immune sequencing data. The study, taken as a whole, reports: Comparison of patients with controls showed 5 or 6 TRBV segments more frequent in patients, TRBV5-6, TRBV5-1 and TRBV20-1 among them.

Tagging with unique molecular identifiers was a feature of the TCR beta cDNA libraries. TCRdb re-derived calls from the PCR reads in MiXCR, one entry per CDR3 protein. Among almost 700,000 distinct CDR3 sequences listed, around 60% were seen once. No antigen has been identified for these receptors. Sequencing was performed on blood. Receptors were obtained from a girl aged 2 to 9 with multiple sclerosis.

The chain recombines TRBV29-1 with TRBJ2-5; TRBD2 is a possible D gene (6 bases). The CDR3 contains 12 residues. Between the trimmed V and J ends, which lost 4 bases and 5 bases, there was a span of 11 bases. Looked up from germline, CDR1 is SQVTM and CDR2 is ANQGSEA. The CDR3 here is CSVGWGDETQYF. The CDR3 DNA is TGCAGCGTTGGATGGGGGGACGAGACCCAGTACTTC. Together with reference TRBV29-1 and TRBJ2-5, the CDR3 gives the full variable domain: SAVISQKPSRDICQRGTSLTIQCQVDSQVTMMFWYRQQPGQSLTLIATANQGSEATYESGFVIDKFPISRPNLTFSTLTVSNMSPEDSSIYLCSVGWGDETQYFGPGTRLLVL.

This chain uses TRBV4-2 with TRBJ2-1, with 16 bases aligning to TRBD2. The ends lost 4 bases at V and 8 bases at J; junction bases unmatched: 11. Germline-derived CDR1 and CDR2 are LGHNA and YNFKEQ. The length of the CDR3 is 18 residues. CDR3 residues: CASSPNRGTSGRVDEQFF. The CDR3 region has the DNA TGTGCCAGCAGCCCAAACCGAGGGACTAGCGGGAGGGTCGATGAGCAGTTCTTC.

V and J are TRBV7-2 and TRBJ2-5; 10 bases agree with TRBD2. The better agreement between TRBJ2-7 and the DNA end casts doubt on the J call. CDR1 and CDR2 from the germline V gene are SGHTA and FQGNSA. This CDR3 has 17 amino acids. The CDR3 DNA is TGTGCCAGCAGCTTAGTGTTCGGGACTAGCGTCCCCTACGAGCAGTACTTC. Translating it yields CASSLVFGTSVPYEQYF.

This chain links TRBV28 with TRBJ1-2; D is unresolved. The CDR3 totals 14 residues. Germline V gene lookup returns CDR1 MDHEN and CDR2 SYDVKM. Trimming removed 2 bases from V and 8 bases from J, with 15 bases in between. As DNA, the CDR3 is TGTGCCAGCAGTTTAGCCGGGGATGGAGGCGGCTACACCTTC. It yields the protein CASSLAGDGGGYTF.

This chain joins TRBV6-6 and TRBJ2-1; 8 bases map to TRBD1. V lost 8 bases to trimming and J lost 3 bases; unmatched junction nucleotides: 3. The CDR3 loop spans 13 amino acids. Germline assignment: CDR1 MNHNY and CDR2 SVGAGI (reference sequence). CDR3 DNA sequence: TGTGCCAGCGCAGACAGGGGCTACAATGAGCAGTTCTTC. As protein: CASADRGYNEQFF.